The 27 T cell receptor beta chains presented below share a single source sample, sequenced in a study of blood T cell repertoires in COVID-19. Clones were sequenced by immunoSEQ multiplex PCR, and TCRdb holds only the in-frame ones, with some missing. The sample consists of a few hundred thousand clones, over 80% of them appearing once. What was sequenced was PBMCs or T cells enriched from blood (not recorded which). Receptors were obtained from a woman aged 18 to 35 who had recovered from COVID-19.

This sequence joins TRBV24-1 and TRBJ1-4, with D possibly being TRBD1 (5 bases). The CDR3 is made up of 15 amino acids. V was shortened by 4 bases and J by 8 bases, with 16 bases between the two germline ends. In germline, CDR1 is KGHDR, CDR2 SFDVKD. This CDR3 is CATSDPGAGSEKLFF. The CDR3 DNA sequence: TGTGCCACCAGTGACCCTGGGGCAGGATCCGAAAAACTGTTTTTT.

The CDR3 region has the DNA TGTGCCAGCAGTGATAGAGGACAGGGGGTTATGGATGAGCAGTTCTTC. This encodes CASSDRGQGVMDEQFF. The rearrangement links TRBV2 to TRBJ2-1; 10 positions agree with TRBD1. The germline CDR1 and CDR2 sequences are SNHLY and FYNNEI. Trimming cost V 3 bases and J 8 bases; bases outside gene matches: 10. CDR3 size: 16 residues.

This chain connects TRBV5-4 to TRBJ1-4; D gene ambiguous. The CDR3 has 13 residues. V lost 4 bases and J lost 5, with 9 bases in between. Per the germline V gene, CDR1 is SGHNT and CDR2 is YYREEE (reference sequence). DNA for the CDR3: TGTGCCAGCAGCGGACTTGGGAATGAAAAACTGTTTTTT. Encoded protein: CASSGLGNEKLFF.

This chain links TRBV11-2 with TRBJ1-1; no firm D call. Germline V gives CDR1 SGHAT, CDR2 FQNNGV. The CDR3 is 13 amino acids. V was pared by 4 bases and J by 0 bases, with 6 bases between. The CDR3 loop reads CASSYRLNTEAFF. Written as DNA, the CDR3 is TGTGCCAGCAGCTACCGGTTGAACACTGAAGCTTTCTTT.

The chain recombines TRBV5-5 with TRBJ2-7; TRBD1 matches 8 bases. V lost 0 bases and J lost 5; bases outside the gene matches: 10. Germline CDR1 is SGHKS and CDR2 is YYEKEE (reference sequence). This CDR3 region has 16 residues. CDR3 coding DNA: TGTGCCAGCAGCTTGGCAGGGGGCGCTTCTTCCGACGAGCAGTACTTC. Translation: CASSLAGGASSDEQYF.

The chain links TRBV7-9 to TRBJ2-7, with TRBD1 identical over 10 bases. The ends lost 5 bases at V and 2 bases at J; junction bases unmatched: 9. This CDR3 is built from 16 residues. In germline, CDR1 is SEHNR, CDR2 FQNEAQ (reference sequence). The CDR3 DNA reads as TGTGCCAGCAGCGGACCCGGAGGACAGGGGGCCTACGAGCAGTACTTC. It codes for CASSGPGGQGAYEQYF.

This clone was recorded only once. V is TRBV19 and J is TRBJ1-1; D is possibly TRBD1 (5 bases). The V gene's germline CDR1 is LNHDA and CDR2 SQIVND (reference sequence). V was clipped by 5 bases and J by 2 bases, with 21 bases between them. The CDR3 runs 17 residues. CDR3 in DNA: TGTGCCAGTAGTCCCCACACATGGGGAGGGACTAACACTGAAGCTTTCTTT. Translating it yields CASSPHTWGGTNTEAFF.

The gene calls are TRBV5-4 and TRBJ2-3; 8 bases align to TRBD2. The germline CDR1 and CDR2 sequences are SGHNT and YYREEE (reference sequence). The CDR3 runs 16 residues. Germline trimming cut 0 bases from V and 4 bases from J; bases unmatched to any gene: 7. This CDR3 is CASSLAVTSEADTQYF. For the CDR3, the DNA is TGTGCCAGCAGCTTGGCTGTGACTAGCGAAGCAGATACGCAGTATTTT. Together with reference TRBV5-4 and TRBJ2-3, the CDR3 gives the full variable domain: ETGVTQSPTHLIKTRGQQVTLRCSSQSGHNTVSWYQQALGQGPQFIFQYYREEENGRGNFPPRFSGLQFPNYSSELNVNALELDDSALYLCASSLAVTSEADTQYFGPGTRLTVL.

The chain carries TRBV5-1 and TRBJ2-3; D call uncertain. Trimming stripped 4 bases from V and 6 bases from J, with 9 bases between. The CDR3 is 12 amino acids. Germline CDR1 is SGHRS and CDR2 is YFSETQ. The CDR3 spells CASSPGEDTQYF. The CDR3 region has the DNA TGCGCCAGCAGCCCCGGAGAGGATACGCAGTATTTT. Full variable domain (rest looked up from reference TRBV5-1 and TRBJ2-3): KAGVTQTPRYLIKTRGQQVTLSCSPISGHRSVSWYQQTPGQGLQFLFEYFSETQRNKGNFPGRFSGRQFSNSRSEMNVSTLELGDSALYLCASSPGEDTQYFGPGTRLTVL.

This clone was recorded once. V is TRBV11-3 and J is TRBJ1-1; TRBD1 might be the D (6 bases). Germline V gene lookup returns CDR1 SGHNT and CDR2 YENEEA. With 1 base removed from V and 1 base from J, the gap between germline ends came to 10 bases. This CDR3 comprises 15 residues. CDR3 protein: CASSLGTARNTEAFF. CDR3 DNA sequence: TGTGCCAGCAGCTTAGGGACAGCCCGGAACACTGAAGCTTTCTTT.

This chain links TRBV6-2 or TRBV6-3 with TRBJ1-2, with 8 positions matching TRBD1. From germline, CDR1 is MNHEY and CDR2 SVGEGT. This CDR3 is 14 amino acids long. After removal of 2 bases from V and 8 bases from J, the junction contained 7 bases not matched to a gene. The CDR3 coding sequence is TGTGCCAGCAGTTACCTGCAGGGGGCGAACGGCTACACCTTC. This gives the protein CASSYLQGANGYTF.

The CDR3 here is CASSKLGTSGAYNEQFF. CDR3 sequence (DNA): TGTGCCAGCAGCAAACTAGGGACTAGCGGGGCCTACAATGAGCAGTTCTTC. V and J are TRBV6-2 or TRBV6-3 and TRBJ2-1, with 13 positions matching TRBD2. This CDR3 comprises 17 residues. Germline values: CDR1 MNHEY, CDR2 SVGEGT. J lost 2 bases, V lost 6 bases, and 7 bases had no gene match.

The CDR3 DNA is TGTGCCAGCAGCGGAACAGGGGGCGCCTGGCAAGAGACCCAGTACTTC. It encodes CASSGTGGAWQETQYF. The V and J genes are TRBV5-5 and TRBJ2-5; 9 positions agree with TRBD1. Germline CDR1 is SGHKS and CDR2 is YYEKEE (reference sequence). V shed 4 bases and J 2 bases; nucleotides not matched to a gene: 9. There are 16 residues in the CDR3.

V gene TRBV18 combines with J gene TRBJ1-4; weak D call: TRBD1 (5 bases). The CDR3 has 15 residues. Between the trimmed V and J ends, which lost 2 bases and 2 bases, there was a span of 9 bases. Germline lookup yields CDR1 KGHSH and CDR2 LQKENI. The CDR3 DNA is TGTGCCAGCTCACCAGTACAGGCCACTAATGAAAAACTGTTTTTT. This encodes CASSPVQATNEKLFF.

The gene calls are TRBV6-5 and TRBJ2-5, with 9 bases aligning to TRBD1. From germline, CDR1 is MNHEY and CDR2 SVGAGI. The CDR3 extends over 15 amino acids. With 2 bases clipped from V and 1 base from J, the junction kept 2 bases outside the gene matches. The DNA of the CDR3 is TGTGCCAGCAGTTACGGGACAGGGACCCAAGAGACCCAGTACTTC. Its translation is CASSYGTGTQETQYF.

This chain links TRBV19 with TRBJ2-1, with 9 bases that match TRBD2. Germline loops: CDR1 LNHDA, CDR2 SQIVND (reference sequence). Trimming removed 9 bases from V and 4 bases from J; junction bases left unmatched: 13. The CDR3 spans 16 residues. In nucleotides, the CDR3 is TGTGCCAGCACAACTACGCCTAGCGGGACTTACAATGAGCAGTTCTTC. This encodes CASTTTPSGTYNEQFF.

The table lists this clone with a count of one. The CDR3 coding sequence is TGTGCCAGCAGCCTCGGACAGGGGGATGGCTACACCTTC. Protein sequence: CASSLGQGDGYTF. The chain uses TRBV7-9 and TRBJ1-2, with 10 bases that match TRBD1. V lost 5 bases and J lost 6; bases outside the gene matches: 3. The length of the CDR3 is 13 residues. Germline V CDR1 and CDR2: SEHNR, FQNEAQ (reference sequence).

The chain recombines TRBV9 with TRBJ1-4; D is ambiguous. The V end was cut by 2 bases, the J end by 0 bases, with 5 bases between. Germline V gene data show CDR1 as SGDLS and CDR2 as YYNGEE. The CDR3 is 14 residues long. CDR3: CASSVSTTNEKLFF. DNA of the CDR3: TGTGCCAGCAGCGTGTCTACAACTAATGAAAAACTGTTTTTT.

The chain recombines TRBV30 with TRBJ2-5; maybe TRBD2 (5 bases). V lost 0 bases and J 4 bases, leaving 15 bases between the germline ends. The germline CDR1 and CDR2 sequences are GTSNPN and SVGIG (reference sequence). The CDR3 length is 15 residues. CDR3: CAWSVQLGYGETQYF. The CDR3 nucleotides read TGTGCCTGGAGTGTTCAACTAGGCTATGGAGAGACCCAGTACTTC.

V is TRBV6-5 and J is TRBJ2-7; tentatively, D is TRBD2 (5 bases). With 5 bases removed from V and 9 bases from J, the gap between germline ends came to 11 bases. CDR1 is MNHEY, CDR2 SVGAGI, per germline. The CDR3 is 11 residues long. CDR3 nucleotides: TGTGCCAGCAGTAACCGGGGAAGGCAGTACTTC. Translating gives CASSNRGRQYF.

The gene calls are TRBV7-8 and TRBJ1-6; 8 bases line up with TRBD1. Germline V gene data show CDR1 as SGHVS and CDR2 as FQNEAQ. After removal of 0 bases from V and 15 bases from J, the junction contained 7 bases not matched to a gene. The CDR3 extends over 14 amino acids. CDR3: CASSLARTGSHLHF. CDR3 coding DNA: TGTGCCAGCAGCTTAGCTCGGACAGGGAGTCACCTCCACTTT.

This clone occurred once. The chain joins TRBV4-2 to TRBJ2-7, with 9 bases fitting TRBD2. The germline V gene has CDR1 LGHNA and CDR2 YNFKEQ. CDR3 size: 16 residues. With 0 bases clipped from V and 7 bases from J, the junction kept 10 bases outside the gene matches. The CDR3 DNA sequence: TGTGCCAGCAGCCAAGATGACTTAGCGGGGGTGGGGGAGCAGTACTTC. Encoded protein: CASSQDDLAGVGEQYF.

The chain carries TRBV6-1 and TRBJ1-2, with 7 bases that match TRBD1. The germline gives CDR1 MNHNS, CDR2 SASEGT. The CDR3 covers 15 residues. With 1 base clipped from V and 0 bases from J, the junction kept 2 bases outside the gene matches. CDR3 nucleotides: TGTGCCAGCAGTGAAGTGACAGGGACTAACTATGGCTACACCTTC. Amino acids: CASSEVTGTNYGYTF.

Here the CDR3 DNA reads TGCGCCAGCAGCCCCCGGACAGGGGAGGTTGTTGGGGGCTACACCTTC. Protein sequence: CASSPRTGEVVGGYTF. V is TRBV5-1 and J is TRBJ1-2, with 9 nucleotides matching TRBD1. V gave up 4 bases and J gave up 8 bases; unmatched junction bases: 15. Germline CDR1 reads SGHRS; CDR2 reads YFSETQ. The length of the CDR3 is 16 residues.

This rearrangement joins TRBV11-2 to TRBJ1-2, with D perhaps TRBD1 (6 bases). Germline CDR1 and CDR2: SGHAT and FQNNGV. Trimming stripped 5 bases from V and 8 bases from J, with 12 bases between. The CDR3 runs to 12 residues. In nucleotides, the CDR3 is TGTGCCAGCAGCCCTGGGACATCCGGCTACACCTTC. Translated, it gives CASSPGTSGYTF.

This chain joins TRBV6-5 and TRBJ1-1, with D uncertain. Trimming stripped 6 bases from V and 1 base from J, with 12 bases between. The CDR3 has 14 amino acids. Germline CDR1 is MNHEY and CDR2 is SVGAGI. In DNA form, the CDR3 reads TGTGCCAGCAGCCGTAGTCCCCAGAACACTGAAGCTTTCTTT. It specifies CASSRSPQNTEAFF.

The chain's CDR3 is CASSQDRARGGTEAFF. CDR3 nucleotide sequence: TGTGCCAGCAGCCAAGATCGGGCCCGAGGGGGCACTGAAGCTTTCTTT. This chain links TRBV4-2 with TRBJ1-1; perhaps TRBD1 as D (6 bases). Germline assignment: CDR1 LGHNA and CDR2 YNFKEQ. This CDR3 has 16 residues. V gave up 0 bases and J gave up 4 bases, with 15 bases separating them.